One sample yielded the 19 T cell receptor beta chains listed below, sequenced in a study of blood T cells in healthy people across ages. Using a J-beta primer mix together with a sample-barcoded 5' primer, a second PCR was run for roughly 6 to 11 cycles. MiXCR, run by TCRdb on the 5' RACE reads, gives a single entry per CDR3 protein. The data hold about a million distinct CDR3 sequences, with roughly 52% observed a single time. The sample taken for sequencing was blood. Receptors originate from a man aged 30-40 years in good health.

In its sample, this clonotype was seen once. The CDR3 loop reads CASGQGLGGYTF. CDR3 nucleotide sequence: TGTGCCAGCGGACAGGGGTTGGGAGGCTACACCTTC. J is TRBJ1-2 and V is TRBV2; TRBD1 matches at 9 bases. J was trimmed by 8 bases and V by 8 bases; bases with no gene match: 6. The germline V gene encodes CDR1 SNHLY and CDR2 FYNNEI. CDR3 length: 12 residues. Drawing the rest from reference TRBV2 and TRBJ1-2, the complete variable domain is EPEVTQTPSHQVTQMGQEVILRCVPISNHLYFYWYRQILGQKVEFLVSFYNNEISEKSEIFDDQFSVERPDGSNFTLKIRSTKLEDSAMYFCASGQGLGGYTFGSGTRLTVV.

V is TRBV14 and J is TRBJ2-5; TRBD2 is a possible D gene (6 bases). The germline V gene encodes CDR1 SGHDN and CDR2 FVKESK. The CDR3 has 14 amino acids. Trimming removed 2 bases at V and 2 bases at J, with 9 bases between. This chain's CDR3 is CASSQNRGQETQYF. CDR3 coding DNA: TGTGCCAGCAGCCAAAATCGGGGGCAAGAGACCCAGTACTTC.

This chain links TRBV6-9 with TRBJ2-2; D possibly corresponds to TRBD1 (5 bases). CDR1 and CDR2 from the germline V gene are MNHGY and SVAAGI. V shed 7 bases and J shed 0 bases, with 21 bases lying between them. The length of the CDR3 is 18 residues. The CDR3 protein is CASTFPTADPANTGELFF. The DNA for the CDR3 is TGTGCCAGCACCTTCCCGACAGCCGACCCAGCGAACACCGGGGAGCTGTTTTTT.

This clonotype was seen a few times. The genes are TRBV20-1 and TRBJ2-7; D might be TRBD1 (6 bases). The V end was cut by 4 bases, the J end by 3 bases, with 10 bases between. Germline assignment: CDR1 DFQATT and CDR2 SNEGSKA (reference sequence). CDR3 length equals 12 residues. The CDR3 DNA follows: TGCAGTGCTAACAGGGACGTCTACGAGCAGTACTTC. Translated: CSANRDVYEQYF.

V gene TRBV5-1 combines with J gene TRBJ2-7; 8 bases align to TRBD1. The CDR3 is made up of 13 amino acids. Germline-derived CDR1 and CDR2 are SGHRS and YFSETQ. V trimming: 4 bases; J trimming: 9 bases; junction bases outside the gene matches: 9. For the CDR3, the DNA is TGCGCCAGCAGCGGAAGCCAGGGGGCACTGCAGTACTTC. Residues: CASSGSQGALQYF.

In this sample, this clonotype turned up a few times. The V gene is TRBV4-1, the J gene TRBJ1-5; D gene unclear. Per the germline V gene, CDR1 is MGHRA and CDR2 is YSYEKL. Between the trimmed V and J ends, which lost 1 base and 1 base, there was a span of 11 bases. The CDR3 is 16 residues long. This CDR3 reads CASSQVRVGSNQPQHF. CDR3 DNA: TGCGCCAGCAGCCAAGTTAGGGTAGGGAGCAATCAGCCCCAGCATTTT.

This clonotype appeared many times. The V call is TRBV25-1, the J call TRBJ1-2; no definite D call. Germline V gene sequence: CDR1 MGHDK, CDR2 SYGVNS. V was shortened by 4 bases and J by 4 bases, with 7 bases between the two germline ends. CDR3 size: 12 residues. Written as DNA, the CDR3 is TGTGCCAGCAGTGGTGGGTTCTATGGCTACACCTTC. Translated: CASSGGFYGYTF.

V gene TRBV4-3 combines with J gene TRBJ2-1; no reliable D call. CDR1 is LGHNA and CDR2 is YSLEER in the germline V gene. The V gene lost 0 bases and the J gene lost 6 bases, with 18 bases spanning the gap. The CDR3 is made up of 17 amino acids. CDR3 in DNA: TGCGCCAGCAGCCAAGAAGGGCCATGGCCCTTCACCAATGAGCAGTTCTTC. This gives the protein CASSQEGPWPFTNEQFF.

The genes are TRBV3-1 and TRBJ1-2; 7 nucleotides align to TRBD1. The CDR3 sequence is 14 residues long. The germline gives CDR1 LGHDT, CDR2 YNNKEL (reference sequence). J lost 4 bases, V lost 6 bases, and 8 bases had no gene match. The chain's CDR3 is CASSDTGQAYGYTF. CDR3 in DNA: TGTGCCAGCAGTGATACCGGACAGGCCTATGGCTACACCTTC.

The chain is built from TRBV20-1 and TRBJ2-1; tentatively, D is TRBD2 (6 bases). Trimming removed 3 bases from V and 8 bases from J, with 14 bases in between. Germline CDR1 reads DFQATT; CDR2 reads SNEGSKA (reference sequence). This CDR3 region has 13 residues. The CDR3 here is CSASDGGTDEQFF. CDR3 sequence (DNA): TGCAGTGCTAGCGATGGAGGGACGGATGAGCAGTTCTTC.

This clonotype has a handful of counts. The chain is built from TRBV24-1 and TRBJ2-5; 7 bases match TRBD1. Germline CDR1 is KGHDR and CDR2 is SFDVKD. V gave up 3 bases and J gave up 0 bases; unmatched junction bases: 3. The CDR3 runs 15 residues. CDR3 nucleotide sequence: TGTGCCACCAGTGATCGGACAGGTTACCAAGAGACCCAGTACTTC. Its translation: CATSDRTGYQETQYF.

The gene calls are TRBV4-2 and TRBJ1-1; TRBD1 is a possible D gene (5 bases). Germline values: CDR1 LGHNA, CDR2 YNFKEQ. The CDR3 runs 16 residues. V lost 5 bases and J lost 0, with 16 bases in between. The CDR3 spells CASSFQRGDMNTEAFF. CDR3 nucleotides: TGTGCCAGCAGCTTCCAACGGGGGGATATGAACACTGAAGCTTTCTTT.

The genes are TRBV10-3 and TRBJ2-5; 13 positions match TRBD2. J gave up 0 bases and V 6 bases, and 4 bases lay outside the gene matches. The CDR3 has 16 residues. Germline V lookup: CDR1 ENHRY, CDR2 SYGVKD. CDR3: CAISPTSGRYQETQYF. The CDR3 DNA reads TGTGCCATCAGCCCGACTAGCGGGAGGTACCAAGAGACCCAGTACTTC.

In its sample, this clonotype was seen a few times. The V gene is TRBV7-8, the J gene TRBJ2-7; D ambiguous. The germline V gene has CDR1 SGHVS and CDR2 FQNEAQ. The CDR3 contains 15 residues. Trimming took 0 bases from V and 1 from J, leaving 10 bases between them. CDR3 coding DNA: TGTGCCAGCAGCTTAGCTTACACCAATTCCTACGAGCAGTACTTC. Its protein is CASSLAYTNSYEQYF.

V is TRBV4-1 and J is TRBJ1-5; D not resolved. The V end was cut by 0 bases, the J end by 2 bases, with 8 bases between. CDR3 length: 15 residues. Germline V CDR1 and CDR2: MGHRA, YSYEKL. CDR3 amino acids: CASSQEEGGNQPQHF. In nucleotides, the CDR3 is TGCGCCAGCAGCCAAGAGGAAGGTGGCAATCAGCCCCAGCATTTT.

This clonotype was detected only a few times. This sequence joins TRBV28 and TRBJ1-2; 7 bases line up with TRBD1. The CDR3 spans 14 residues. V was pared by 7 bases and J by 6 bases, with 11 bases of the junction left unmatched. Germline V gene lookup returns CDR1 MDHEN and CDR2 SYDVKM. CDR3 nucleotides: TGTGCCAGCACTTCAGGAGGGACAGTCCATGGCTACACCTTC. Translated: CASTSGGTVHGYTF.

The chain has TRBV6-5 and TRBJ2-5; weak D call: TRBD2 (7 bases). V dropped 2 bases and J dropped 5 bases, with 15 bases sitting between them. Germline V gene lookup returns CDR1 MNHEY and CDR2 SVGAGI. There are 15 residues in the CDR3. In nucleotides, the CDR3 is TGTGCCAGCAGTTACACCGGCGGGGGCGGTGAGACCCAGTACTTC. It specifies CASSYTGGGGETQYF.

This clonotype has only a few counts. This sequence joins TRBV4-2 and TRBJ2-1; weak D call: TRBD2 (5 bases). The germline CDR1 and CDR2 sequences are LGHNA and YNFKEQ. The V end lost 3 bases, the J end lost 4 bases, and 10 bases lay between the germline ends. This CDR3 comprises 14 residues. CDR3 amino acids: CASSQELGYNEQFF. CDR3 coding DNA: TGTGCCAGCAGCCAGGAACTAGGATACAATGAGCAGTTCTTC.

This clonotype was recorded a few times. The chain employs TRBV12-3 or TRBV12-4 and TRBJ2-7, with 9 positions matching TRBD1. This CDR3 has 15 residues. V dropped 4 bases and J dropped 6; count of bases not matched to a gene: 10. CDR3 amino acids: CASSSPGTGISEQYF. The CDR3 bases are TGTGCCAGCAGTTCCCCGGGGACAGGGATCTCCGAGCAGTACTTC.